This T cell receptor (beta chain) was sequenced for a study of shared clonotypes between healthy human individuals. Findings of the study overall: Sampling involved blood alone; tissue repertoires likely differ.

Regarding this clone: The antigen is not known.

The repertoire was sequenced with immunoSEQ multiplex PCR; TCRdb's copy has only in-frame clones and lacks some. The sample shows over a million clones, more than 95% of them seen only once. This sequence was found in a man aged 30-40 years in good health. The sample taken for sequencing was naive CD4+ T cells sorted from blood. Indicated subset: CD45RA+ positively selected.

The CDR3 spells CASSNPGTVGTEAFF. DNA for the CDR3: TGTGCCAGCAGCAACCCCGGGACAGTGGGGACTGAAGCTTTCTTT. This chain joins TRBV5-4 and TRBJ1-1; TRBD1 matches 7 bases. Germline loops: CDR1 SGHNT, CDR2 YYREEE (reference sequence). This CDR3 spans 15 amino acids. The junction had 11 bases not matched to a gene; V was cut back by 4 bases and J by 5 bases.